This T cell receptor beta chain was recovered during a study of CD8+ T cells in alopecia areata. Study-level findings and limits: Normal skin's resident alphabeta T cells are sequenced alongside lesional scalp T cells.

Specified treatment: oral pan-JAK inhibitor, 5-10 mg twice daily. Sequencing used cDNA as its template, made by extracting RNA and reverse transcribing it. Clones were read by immunoSEQ multiplex PCR, and TCRdb kept only the in-frame ones, dropping some. Among 150,000 to 200,000 clones listed, approximately 50% were seen once. A remark on this clone: Its antigen is undetermined. Different DNA sequences within this sample yield the same CDR3.

Germline V gene lookup returns CDR1 SEHNR and CDR2 FQNEAQ (reference sequence). CDR3 size: 16 residues. The ends lost 1 base at V and 0 bases at J; junction bases unmatched: 2. This clonotype was obtained from a human donor with alopecia areata. The input for sequencing was CD8+ T cells sorted from blood, taken around week 53, from a patient treated with tofacitinib. The chain couples TRBV7-9 to TRBJ2-1, with TRBD1 matching over 8 bases. The CDR3, as DNA: TGTGCCAGCAGCTTAGGGACAGGGTTCTCCTACAATGAGCAGTTCTTC. Its translation is CASSLGTGFSYNEQFF.